This is a list of T cell receptor beta chains from one sample in a study of shared clonotypes between healthy human individuals. The protocol was immunoSEQ multiplex PCR, while the TCRdb copy is restricted to in-frame clones and leaves out a portion. The table has about 2 million clones, approximately 94% seen once; the top ten hold around 1%. Sequences were obtained from naive CD8+ T cells sorted from blood. The receptors derive from a man aged 18 to 30 in good health. Each CDR3 is given with its conserved first and last residue. Fields, in order: V gene, clone size, J gene, D gene, CDR3 DNA, CDR3 protein. A D gene is named only where the DNA matches it firmly. Clone size is not always given. Where it is, it says once, few, many or a class for expanded clones.

v_gene: TRBV7-9
abundance: NA
j_gene: TRBJ2-7
d_gene: NA
CDR3nt: TGTGCCAGCAGCTTACCAGCGATACAGGGAATTACCTACGAGCAGTACTTC
CDR3aa: CASSLPAIQGITYEQYF

v_gene: TRBV4-3
abundance: NA
j_gene: TRBJ1-2
d_gene: NA
CDR3nt: TGCGCCAGCAGCCAAGGCAGCGAGTTGTATGGCTACACCTTC
CDR3aa: CASSQGSELYGYTF

v_gene: TRBV7-8
abundance: NA
j_gene: TRBJ2-7
d_gene: NA
CDR3nt: TGTGCCAGCAGCTTAGCGGCTAGAGGCTACGAGCAGTACTTC
CDR3aa: CASSLAARGYEQYF

v_gene: TRBV6-5
abundance: NA
j_gene: TRBJ2-1
d_gene: NA
CDR3nt: TGTGCCAGCAGTTACGGTGACTTTTACAATGAGCAGTTCTTC
CDR3aa: CASSYGDFYNEQFF

v_gene: TRBV30
abundance: NA
j_gene: TRBJ2-3
d_gene: NA
CDR3nt: TGTGCCTGGAGCCTCGGAGGTTCTAGCACAGATACGCAGTATTTT
CDR3aa: CAWSLGGSSTDTQYF

v_gene: TRBV11-2
abundance: NA
j_gene: TRBJ2-7
d_gene: NA
CDR3nt: TGTGCCAGCAGCTCCTACACCGGGCTCGAGCAGTACTTC
CDR3aa: CASSSYTGLEQYF

v_gene: TRBV13
abundance: NA
j_gene: TRBJ2-3
d_gene: NA
CDR3nt: TGTGCCAGCAGCTCTCCCTCCGGGACACATCCCTTCTCATACACAGATACGCAGTATTTT
CDR3aa: CASSSPSGTHPFSYTDTQYF

v_gene: TRBV7-9
abundance: NA
j_gene: TRBJ2-5
d_gene: NA
CDR3nt: TGTGCCAGCAGCTTATCTACCCAGATGGGCCAAGAGACCCAGTACTTC
CDR3aa: CASSLSTQMGQETQYF

v_gene: TRBV27
abundance: NA
j_gene: TRBJ2-7
d_gene: TRBD1
CDR3nt: TGTGCCAGCAGTCCTCTTGGGACAGGGTCCTACGAGCAGTACTTC
CDR3aa: CASSPLGTGSYEQYF

v_gene: TRBV9
abundance: NA
j_gene: TRBJ2-2
d_gene: NA
CDR3nt: TGTGCCAGCAGCCCCCGGCGGGACACCGGGGAGCTGTTTTTT
CDR3aa: CASSPRRDTGELFF

v_gene: TRBV7-9
abundance: NA
j_gene: TRBJ1-5
d_gene: NA
CDR3nt: TGTGCCAGCAGCCCTAGCCGTTGGGGGGAAGGGGCTCAGCCCCAGCATTTT
CDR3aa: CASSPSRWGEGAQPQHF

v_gene: TRBV5-5
abundance: NA
j_gene: TRBJ1-1
d_gene: NA
CDR3nt: TGTGCCAGCAGCTTGGGCAGGAGGAACACTGAAGCTTTCTTT
CDR3aa: CASSLGRRNTEAFF

v_gene: TRBV19
abundance: NA
j_gene: TRBJ2-3
d_gene: NA
CDR3nt: TGTGCCAGTAACCCTGGAGGGGCGGGCTGGGATACGCAGTATTTT
CDR3aa: CASNPGGAGWDTQYF

v_gene: TRBV7-9
abundance: NA
j_gene: TRBJ1-5
d_gene: TRBD1
CDR3nt: TGTGCCAGCAGCCCGGGGACAGATGGTCAGCCCCAGCATTTT
CDR3aa: CASSPGTDGQPQHF

v_gene: TRBV27
abundance: few
j_gene: TRBJ2-2
d_gene: NA
CDR3nt: TGTGCCAGCAGTTCTTTGAGAGACACCGGGGAGCTGTTTTTT
CDR3aa: CASSSLRDTGELFF

v_gene: TRBV6-5
abundance: NA
j_gene: TRBJ1-1
d_gene: NA
CDR3nt: TGTGCCAGCAGTTACTCGCCAGCCTATAACACTGAAGCTTTCTTT
CDR3aa: CASSYSPAYNTEAFF

v_gene: TRBV7-9
abundance: NA
j_gene: TRBJ2-3
d_gene: TRBD2
CDR3nt: TGTGCCAGCAGCAAACTAGCGGGGGGTGCAGATACGCAGTATTTT
CDR3aa: CASSKLAGGADTQYF

v_gene: TRBV14
abundance: NA
j_gene: TRBJ1-5
d_gene: NA
CDR3nt: TGTGCCGCCCGGCGGGGGACCAATCAGCCCCAGCATTTT
CDR3aa: CAARRGTNQPQHF

v_gene: TRBV9
abundance: NA
j_gene: TRBJ1-2
d_gene: NA
CDR3nt: TGTGCCAGCAGCGCAAACTCCCAGAAGGGGGGCGCCCAGAATGGCTACACCTTC
CDR3aa: CASSANSQKGGAQNGYTF

v_gene: TRBV13
abundance: NA
j_gene: TRBJ2-7
d_gene: TRBD1
CDR3nt: TGTGCCAGCAGCTCACCGGGACAGGGCTACGAGCAGTACTTC
CDR3aa: CASSSPGQGYEQYF

v_gene: TRBV18
abundance: once
j_gene: TRBJ1-1
d_gene: NA
CDR3nt: TGTGCCAGCTCAAATCCCCAGGGGCCTGGTACTGAAGCTTTCTTT
CDR3aa: CASSNPQGPGTEAFF

v_gene: TRBV19
abundance: NA
j_gene: TRBJ2-7
d_gene: NA
CDR3nt: TGTGCCAGTAGTATAGACGACTACGAGCAGTACTTC
CDR3aa: CASSIDDYEQYF

v_gene: TRBV9
abundance: NA
j_gene: TRBJ2-3
d_gene: NA
CDR3nt: TGTGCCAGCAGCTCCCGGACTGGCAGCACAGATACGCAGTATTTT
CDR3aa: CASSSRTGSTDTQYF

v_gene: TRBV20-1
abundance: NA
j_gene: TRBJ2-7
d_gene: NA
CDR3nt: TGCAGTGCGGCTTGGGGGTACGAGCAGTACTTC
CDR3aa: CSAAWGYEQYF

v_gene: TRBV6-1
abundance: NA
j_gene: TRBJ2-7
d_gene: NA
CDR3nt: TGTGCCAGCAGTGAAGCGCTTCTGACAGCCTCAAGTCGCTACGAGCAGTACTTC
CDR3aa: CASSEALLTASSRYEQYF

v_gene: TRBV27
abundance: NA
j_gene: TRBJ1-2
d_gene: TRBD1
CDR3nt: TGTGCCAGCAGTTTTGGGCAGGGGGCTTTCGGCTACACCTTC
CDR3aa: CASSFGQGAFGYTF

v_gene: TRBV7-9
abundance: NA
j_gene: TRBJ1-2
d_gene: TRBD1
CDR3nt: TGTGCCAGCAGCTTAACTCAGGGGGGAACTCTCTATGGCTACACCTTC
CDR3aa: CASSLTQGGTLYGYTF